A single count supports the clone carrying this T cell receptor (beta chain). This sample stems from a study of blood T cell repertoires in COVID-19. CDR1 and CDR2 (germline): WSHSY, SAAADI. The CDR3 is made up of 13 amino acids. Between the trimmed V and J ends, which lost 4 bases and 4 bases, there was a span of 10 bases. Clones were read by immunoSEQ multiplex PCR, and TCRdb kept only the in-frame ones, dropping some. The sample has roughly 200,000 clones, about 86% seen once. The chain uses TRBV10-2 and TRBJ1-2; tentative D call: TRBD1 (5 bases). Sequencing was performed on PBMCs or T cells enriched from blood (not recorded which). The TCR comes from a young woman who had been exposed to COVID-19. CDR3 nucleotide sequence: TGCGCCAGCAGTGTGACAGAAACCTATGGCTACACCTTC. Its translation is CASSVTETYGYTF.